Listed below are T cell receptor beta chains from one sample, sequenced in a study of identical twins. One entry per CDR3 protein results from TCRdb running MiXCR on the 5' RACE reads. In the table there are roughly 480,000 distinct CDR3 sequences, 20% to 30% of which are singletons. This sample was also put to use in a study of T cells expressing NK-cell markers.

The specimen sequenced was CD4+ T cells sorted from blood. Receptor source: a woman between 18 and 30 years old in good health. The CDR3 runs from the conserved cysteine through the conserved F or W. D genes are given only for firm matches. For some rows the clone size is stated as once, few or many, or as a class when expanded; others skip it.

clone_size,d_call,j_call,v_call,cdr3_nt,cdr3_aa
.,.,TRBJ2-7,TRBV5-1,TGCGCCAGCTCCGTAAGCGGGTTAATCTCCTACGAGCAGTACTTC,CASSVSGLISYEQYF
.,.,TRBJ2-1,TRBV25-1,TGTGCCAGCAGTGAATATGCAGTACAGCACAATGAGCAGTTCTTC,CASSEYAVQHNEQFF
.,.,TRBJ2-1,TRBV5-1,TGCGCCAGCAGGTCGGCTAGCTACAATGAGCAGTTCTTC,CASRSASYNEQFF
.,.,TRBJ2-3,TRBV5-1,TGCGCCAGCAGCTTGGCTGCAAGGGGCACAGATACGCAGTATTTT,CASSLAARGTDTQYF
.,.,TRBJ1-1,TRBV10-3,TGTGCCATCAGTGAGTCTATGGCGAACACTGAAGCTTTCTTT,CAISESMANTEAFF
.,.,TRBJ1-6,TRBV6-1,TGTGCCAGCGGCGAACAGGGATCGAATAATTCACCCCTCCACTTT,CASGEQGSNNSPLHF
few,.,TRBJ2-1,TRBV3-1,TGTGCCAGCACCTCCGGGACCACCCACAATGAGCAGTTCTTC,CASTSGTTHNEQFF
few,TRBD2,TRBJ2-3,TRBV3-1,TGTGCCAGCAGCCCCCCGAAGCGGGAGGACCGCACAGATACGCAGTATTTT,CASSPPKREDRTDTQYF
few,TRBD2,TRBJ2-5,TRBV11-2,TGTGCCAGCAGCCCCAGACTAGCGGGAGACCGGGAGACCCAGTACTTC,CASSPRLAGDRETQYF
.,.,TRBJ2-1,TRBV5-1,TGCGCCAGCCAGGATGGTCGGGGGGCTTCCTACAATGAGCAGTTCTTC,CASQDGRGASYNEQFF
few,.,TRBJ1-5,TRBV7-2,TGTGCCAGCAGCTGGAGATTTAGCAATCAGCCCCAGCATTTT,CASSWRFSNQPQHF
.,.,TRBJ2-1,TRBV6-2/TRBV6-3,TGTGCCGGGCGGCGGCCGTCCTACAATGAGCAGTTCTTC,CAGRRPSYNEQFF
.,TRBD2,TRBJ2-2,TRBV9,TGTGCCAGCAGCCCCCGACTAGCGGGAGAGCCCGGGGAGCTGTTTTTT,CASSPRLAGEPGELFF